This T cell receptor (beta chain) was profiled in a study of blood T cells in healthy people across ages. CDR1 and CDR2 from the germline V gene are SGHRS and YFSETQ. Trimming removed 7 bases from V and 1 base from J; junction bases left unmatched: 6. CDR3 length: 16 residues. This clonotype has more than one count but fewer than ten. Together with a sample-barcoded 5' primer, a J-beta primer mix was included in a second PCR lasting about 6 to 11 cycles. Each CDR3 protein is one row after TCRdb ran MiXCR on the 5' RACE reads. The sample has roughly 680,000 distinct CDR3 sequences, under 65% seen once. PBMCs, at least 6.5 million per sample, were isolated.

Material: blood. The TCR originated in an elderly woman in good health. The V and J genes are TRBV5-1 and TRBJ2-2; 11 bases match TRBD2. DNA of the CDR3: TGCGCCAGCCGCCGACTAGCGGGGAAGAACACCGGGGAGCTGTTTTTT. Translated: CASRRLAGKNTGELFF.